This T cell receptor (beta chain) was observed in a study of cytomegalovirus exposure and HLA in healthy donors. A note on this clone: Its antigen remains unidentified.

PCR was performed using 60 Vbeta and 13 Jbeta primers. The protocol was immunoSEQ multiplex PCR, while the TCRdb copy is restricted to in-frame clones and leaves out a portion. Among hundreds of thousands of clones, less than 85% were seen once, and the ten largest hold about 0.63%. General study points: Researchers reported in a later analysis that a missense DCLRE1C variant was tied to TCR beta V- and J-gene trimming.

Looked up from germline, CDR1 is SNHLY and CDR2 is FYNNEI. The CDR3 length is 15 residues. The junction had 4 bases not matched to a gene; V was cut back by 0 bases and J by 4 bases. The clonotype was recovered from a man aged 18 to 30 in good health and CMV-seronegative. The specimen was PBMCs. The chain links TRBV2 to TRBJ2-3, with TRBD2 matching 7 bases. The CDR3 sequence: CASSEAGGSSDTQYF. The CDR3 nucleotides read TGTGCCAGCAGTGAAGCCGGCGGGAGTTCAGATACGCAGTATTTT.